This T cell receptor beta chain was recovered during a study of beta chain features in type 1 diabetes. Overall study: Across the samples, over 85 million sorted cells were examined in total. General study points: Patients with type 1 diabetes carried fewer insertions and had more deletions at their VDJ junctions. It was possible that PCR favored shorter templates, equally so in patients and controls.

Expressed TCRB transcripts were sequenced after all isolated RNA was converted to cDNA. Produced via immunoSEQ multiplex PCR; TCRdb's table is partial and in-frame only. The sample shows hundreds of thousands of clones, 14% of them seen only once. This clone appeared a few times. Antigen specificity is unknown. Trimming stripped 4 bases from V and 0 bases from J, with 8 bases between. The CDR3 length is 14 residues. Germline V gene data show CDR1 as SGHRS and CDR2 as YFSETQ. The chain uses TRBV5-1 and TRBJ1-5; D unclear. Sequencing used central memory CD4+ T cells from blood. The clonotype comes from a man aged 30 to 45 in good health. This CDR3 reads CASSPASSNQPQHF. The CDR3 bases are TGCGCCAGCAGCCCGGCGAGTAGCAATCAGCCCCAGCATTTT.